This T cell receptor (beta chain) emerged from a study of blood T cell repertoires in COVID-19. At the level of the study: The United States, Italy and Spain provided the acute and convalescent COVID-19 samples. From T cells, B-cell-depleted T cells, or PBMCs came the material, which was cDNA or gDNA.

This CDR3 spans 17 amino acids. Trimming left V 0 bases short and J 8 bases short, with 18 bases between. The V gene's germline CDR1 is SGHTS and CDR2 YDEGEE. Source study methods: It was from reference gene primer amplification that nucleated cell counts were estimated. Assay used: immunoSEQ multiplex PCR; TCRdb lists only in-frame clones, some missing. V, J and clone size derive from that table, while D and trimming were established from the DNA sequence. The sample consists of 130,000 to 150,000 clones, about nine tenths of them appearing once. The sample was peripheral blood. This receptor was taken from a human donor in a cohort sampled during active COVID-19. The V gene is TRBV5-8, the J gene TRBJ1-6; TRBD1 might be the D (6 bases). The CDR3 DNA reads as TGTGCCAGCAGCTTGGAAAGGACAGCAATGGATTATTCACCCCTCCACTTT. It is translated as CASSLERTAMDYSPLHF.